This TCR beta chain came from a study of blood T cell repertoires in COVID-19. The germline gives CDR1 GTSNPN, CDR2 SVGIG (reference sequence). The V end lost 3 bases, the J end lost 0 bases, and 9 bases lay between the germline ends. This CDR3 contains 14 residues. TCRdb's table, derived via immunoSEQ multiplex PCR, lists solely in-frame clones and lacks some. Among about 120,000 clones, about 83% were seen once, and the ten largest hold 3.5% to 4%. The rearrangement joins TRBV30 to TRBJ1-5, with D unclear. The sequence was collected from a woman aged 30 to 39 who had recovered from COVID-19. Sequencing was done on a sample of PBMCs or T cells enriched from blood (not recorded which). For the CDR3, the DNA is TGTGCCTGGAGCGGGGTATATAGCAATCAGCCCCAGCATTTT. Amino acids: CAWSGVYSNQPQHF.